This entry lists 13 T cell receptor beta chains sequenced from one sample in a study of T cells in Graves' hyperthyroidism and ophthalmopathy. The TCR beta CDR3 regions underwent amplification using RNA transcripts as the source. An initial round of RT-PCR targeting the TCR CDR3 relied on the HTBI primer set. TCRdb itself ran the multiplex PCR reads through MiXCR, one entry per CDR3 protein. The sample includes approximately 640,000 distinct CDR3 sequences, 15% to 20% of them seen just once. The source material was blood. The receptors shown here come from a woman in her 30s with Graves' hyperthyroidism.

The table lists this clonotype with many counts. This sequence joins TRBV7-9 and TRBJ2-1, with a tentative D call TRBD2 (6 bases). From germline, CDR1 is SEHNR and CDR2 FQNEAQ (reference sequence). Trimming removed 2 bases at V and 5 bases at J, with 7 bases between. The CDR3 contains 13 residues. The CDR3, as DNA: TGTGCCAGCAGCTTAACGGGAGACAATGAGCAGTTCTTC. It yields the protein CASSLTGDNEQFF.

This clonotype was seen more than once but under ten times. The chain links TRBV19 to TRBJ1-2; D gene ambiguous. CDR3 length: 14 residues. From germline, CDR1 is LNHDA and CDR2 SQIVND (reference sequence). The V and J ends lost 7 bases and 8 bases respectively, with 20 bases between them. In DNA form, the CDR3 reads TGTGCCAGTACCACCCCCCACCAGTCAGGAGGCTACACCTTC. Amino acids: CASTTPHQSGGYTF.

Many counts were recorded for this clonotype. The rearrangement joins TRBV28 to TRBJ1-2; the D gene is possibly TRBD1 (5 bases). V was clipped by 6 bases and J by 8 bases, with 10 bases between them. Germline V gene sequence: CDR1 MDHEN, CDR2 SYDVKM. The length of the CDR3 is 11 residues. CDR3 bases: TGTGCCAGCAGCGCAGGGCAAGGCTACACCTTC. It codes for CASSAGQGYTF.

This clonotype was counted many times. The rearrangement links TRBV29-1 to TRBJ2-5; D is undetermined. Trimming cost V 3 bases and J 1 base, with 9 bases left between them. Germline CDR1 SQVTM, CDR2 ANQGSEA. The CDR3 is 13 residues long. In DNA, the CDR3 is TGCAGCGTTGATGGAGTAACCCAAGAGACCCAGTACTTC. This translates into CSVDGVTQETQYF.

V usage is TRBV3-1 and J usage is TRBJ2-1; 10 nucleotides match TRBD2. The V and J ends lost 0 bases and 0 bases, in that order; junction bases with no gene match: 11. CDR3 length equals 20 residues. Germline assignment: CDR1 LGHDT and CDR2 YNNKEL (reference sequence). CDR3 protein: CASSQERLAGGKSSYNEQFF. In DNA form, the CDR3 reads TGTGCCAGCAGCCAAGAAAGACTAGCGGGTGGTAAAAGCTCCTACAATGAGCAGTTCTTC.

In this sample, this clonotype turned up a few times. CDR3 in amino acids: CSVGGVTAYEQYF. Here the CDR3 DNA reads TGCAGCGTTGGGGGGGTAACGGCCTACGAGCAGTACTTC. The gene calls are TRBV29-1 and TRBJ2-7; D is possibly TRBD2 (6 bases). The germline V gene encodes CDR1 SQVTM and CDR2 ANQGSEA. The germline V and J ends were trimmed by 4 bases and 2 bases, with 12 bases remaining between them. The CDR3 covers 13 residues.

There are a few counts of this clonotype. The rearrangement uses TRBV28 and TRBJ1-2, with D unresolved. CDR1 and CDR2 (germline): MDHEN, SYDVKM. CDR3 length equals 11 residues. V was pared by 7 bases and J by 1 base, with 4 bases between. CDR3 protein: CASTFNYGYTF. The CDR3 coding sequence is TGTGCCAGCACCTTTAACTATGGCTACACCTTC.

This clonotype occurred a few times. The rearrangement joins TRBV18 to TRBJ2-5; a weak D match, TRBD1 (5 bases). CDR3 length: 17 residues. CDR1 is KGHSH and CDR2 is LQKENI in the germline V gene. V was shortened by 6 bases and J by 2 bases, with 22 bases between the two germline ends. The CDR3 bases are TGTGCCAGCTCCCCTAGTTCGTGGTTTGCAGGGCAAGAGACCCAGTACTTC. Its protein product is CASSPSSWFAGQETQYF.

This clonotype was seen many times. The chain uses TRBV5-1 and TRBJ2-3; D is undetermined. Per the germline V gene, CDR1 is SGHRS and CDR2 is YFSETQ. CDR3 length: 15 residues. Trimming shortened V by 3 bases and J by 0 bases, and 11 bases separated the two germline ends. The CDR3 DNA follows: TGCGCCAGCAGCTCCCGACTTGTAAGCACAGATACGCAGTATTTT. It codes for CASSSRLVSTDTQYF.

This clonotype was observed a single time. V gene TRBV6-1 combines with J gene TRBJ1-4; D unresolved. CDR1 MNHNS and CDR2 SASEGT come from the germline V gene. V lost 6 bases to trimming and J lost 4 bases, with 15 bases between them. This CDR3 region has 15 residues. The CDR3 sequence: CASRRVTADNEKLFF. The CDR3 DNA sequence: TGTGCCAGCAGACGGGTAACAGCTGATAATGAAAAACTGTTTTTT.

This clonotype was found many times. DNA of the CDR3: TGTGCCAGCAGCGGACTAGCGGACAGCTCCTACAATGAGCAGTTCTTC. It is translated as CASSGLADSSYNEQFF. The V call is TRBV11-2, the J call TRBJ2-1; 10 bases match TRBD2. The CDR3 has 16 amino acids. The V segment lost 5 bases and the J segment 0 bases; nucleotides outside the gene matches: 4. CDR1 and CDR2 from the germline V gene are SGHAT and FQNNGV.

This clonotype was seen a handful of times. The chain combines TRBV6-1 with TRBJ1-4, with D perhaps TRBD1 (5 bases). This CDR3 region has 16 residues. CDR1 MNHNS and CDR2 SASEGT come from the germline V gene. Trimming left V 4 bases short and J 3 bases short, with 15 bases between. The CDR3 DNA reads TGTGCCAGCAGTGCCTTCCAAGGGGCCTCTAATGAAAAACTGTTTTTT. Its translation: CASSAFQGASNEKLFF.

At least ten counts were recorded for this clonotype. The chain uses TRBV24-1 and TRBJ2-2; the match to TRBD2 covers 9 bases. V dropped 3 bases and J dropped 1; count of bases not matched to a gene: 11. The CDR3 extends over 19 amino acids. Per the germline V gene, CDR1 is KGHDR and CDR2 is SFDVKD. The CDR3 DNA reads as TGTGCCACCAGTGATCCCCTGGCGGGAGGGTTGTGGAACACCGGGGAGCTGTTTTTT. Protein product: CATSDPLAGGLWNTGELFF.